The entry that follows covers one T cell receptor (beta chain) sequence. The source of the sample is a study of blood T cell repertoires in COVID-19. Overall study: PBMCs, B-cell-depleted T cells, or T cells were the source of the cDNA or gDNA that made up the material.

Between the trimmed V and J ends, which lost 0 bases and 6 bases, there was a span of 6 bases. The CDR3 runs 13 residues. Germline values: CDR1 SGHTA, CDR2 FQGTGA. Libraries were prepared by immunoSEQ multiplex PCR; TCRdb keeps only in-frame clonotypes and omits some of them. Of about 98,000 clones listed, roughly 86% are singletons. The chain links TRBV7-3 to TRBJ2-1; D is uncertain. The sequenced sample consisted of peripheral blood. This TCR came from a man between 50 and 59 years old with acute or convalescent COVID-19. CDR3 in DNA: TGTGCCAGCAGCTTAACAGCGTCCAATGAGCAGTTCTTC. Protein product: CASSLTASNEQFF.